This T cell receptor (beta chain) was recorded in a study of cytomegalovirus exposure and HLA in healthy donors. Overall study: In a previous analysis, some 110 million unique TCR beta sequences were found from 150 million to 200 million T cells. Overall study results and limits: Clonal expansion was found to be greater in HLA-associated TCR beta chains than in equally common others in a later analysis. It was 150 to 200 TCR beta chains that were listed as cytomegalovirus-associated.

In its sample, this clone was seen once. Its target is unknown. This PCR relied on a set of 60 Vbeta primers and 13 Jbeta primers. TCRdb's table, derived via immunoSEQ multiplex PCR, lists solely in-frame clones and lacks some. In the table there are some 140,000 clones, 80% of which are singletons. Trimming took 7 bases from V and 2 from J, leaving 16 bases between them. Germline values: CDR1 LNHDA, CDR2 SQIVND (reference sequence). CDR3 length equals 15 residues. J is TRBJ2-3 and V is TRBV19, with TRBD1 as a possible D gene (5 bases). The sequencing sample was made of PBMCs. The receptor was isolated from a man aged 25-40 years in good health and CMV-seronegative. The CDR3: CASILGRETTDTQYF. CDR3 in DNA: TGTGCCAGTATCCTGGGGCGAGAAACCACAGATACGCAGTATTTT.